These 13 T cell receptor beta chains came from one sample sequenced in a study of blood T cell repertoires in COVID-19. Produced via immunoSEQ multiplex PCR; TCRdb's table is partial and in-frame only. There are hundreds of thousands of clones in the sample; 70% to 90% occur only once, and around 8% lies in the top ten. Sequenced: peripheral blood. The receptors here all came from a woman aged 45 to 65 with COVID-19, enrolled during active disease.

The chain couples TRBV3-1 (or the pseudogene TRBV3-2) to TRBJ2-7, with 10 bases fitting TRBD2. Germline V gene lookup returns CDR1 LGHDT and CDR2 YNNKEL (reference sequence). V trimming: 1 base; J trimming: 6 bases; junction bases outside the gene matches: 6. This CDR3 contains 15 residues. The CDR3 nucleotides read TGTGCCAGCAGCCAAGGGGCAGCGGGGGGGGCCGAGCAGTACTTC. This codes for CASSQGAAGGAEQYF.

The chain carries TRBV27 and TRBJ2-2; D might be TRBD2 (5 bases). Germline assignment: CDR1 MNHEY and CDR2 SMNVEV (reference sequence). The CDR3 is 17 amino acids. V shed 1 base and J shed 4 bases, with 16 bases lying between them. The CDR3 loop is CASSLLTIGGGTGELFF. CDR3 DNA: TGTGCCAGCAGTTTATTGACTATCGGAGGCGGCACCGGGGAGCTGTTTTTT.

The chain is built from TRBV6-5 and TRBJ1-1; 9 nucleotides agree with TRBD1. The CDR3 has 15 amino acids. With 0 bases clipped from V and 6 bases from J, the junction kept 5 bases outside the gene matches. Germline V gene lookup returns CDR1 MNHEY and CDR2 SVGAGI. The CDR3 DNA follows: TGTGCCAGCAGTTACTCTCCGGACAGGGGTTCTGAAGCTTTCTTT. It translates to CASSYSPDRGSEAFF.

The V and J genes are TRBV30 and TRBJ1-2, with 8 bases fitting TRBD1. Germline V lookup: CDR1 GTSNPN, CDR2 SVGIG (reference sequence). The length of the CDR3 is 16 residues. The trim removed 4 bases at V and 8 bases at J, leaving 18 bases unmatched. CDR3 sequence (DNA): TGTGCCTGGACCGTGACAGGGGCGCTCGACTCTGCGGGCTACACCTTC. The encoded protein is CAWTVTGALDSAGYTF. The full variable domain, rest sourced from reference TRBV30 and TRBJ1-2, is SQTIHQWPATLVQPVGSPLSLECTVEGTSNPNLYWYRQAAGRGLQLLFYSVGIGQISSEVPQNLSASRPQDRQFILSSKKLLLSDSGFYLCAWTVTGALDSAGYTFGSGTRLTVV.

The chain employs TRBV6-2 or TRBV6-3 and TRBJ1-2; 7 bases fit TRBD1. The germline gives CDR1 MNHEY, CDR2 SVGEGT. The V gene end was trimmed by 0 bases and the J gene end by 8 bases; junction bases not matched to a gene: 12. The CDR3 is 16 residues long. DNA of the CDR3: TGTGCCAGCAGTTACTCCAACCGGGACAGTGGACGGGGCTACACCTTC. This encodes CASSYSNRDSGRGYTF.

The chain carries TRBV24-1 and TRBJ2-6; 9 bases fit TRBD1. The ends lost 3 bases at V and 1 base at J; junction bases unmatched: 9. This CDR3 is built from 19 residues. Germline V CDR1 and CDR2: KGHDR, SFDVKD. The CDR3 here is CATSDHMTGGDSGANVLTF. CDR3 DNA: TGTGCCACCAGTGATCATATGACAGGGGGGGATTCTGGGGCCAACGTCCTGACTTTC.

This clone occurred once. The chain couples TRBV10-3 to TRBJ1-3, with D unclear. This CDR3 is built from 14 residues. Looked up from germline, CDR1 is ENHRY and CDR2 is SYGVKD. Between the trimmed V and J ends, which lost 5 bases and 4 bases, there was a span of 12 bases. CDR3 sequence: CAISLEASGNTIYF. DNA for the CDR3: TGTGCCATCAGTTTAGAGGCCTCCGGAAACACCATATATTTT.

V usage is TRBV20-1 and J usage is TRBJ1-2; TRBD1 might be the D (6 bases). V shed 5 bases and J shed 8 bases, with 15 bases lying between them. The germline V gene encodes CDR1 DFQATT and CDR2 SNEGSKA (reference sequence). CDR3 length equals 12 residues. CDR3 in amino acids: CSARDTGYGYTF. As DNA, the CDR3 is TGCAGTGCTCGTGACACAGGGTACGGCTACACCTTC.

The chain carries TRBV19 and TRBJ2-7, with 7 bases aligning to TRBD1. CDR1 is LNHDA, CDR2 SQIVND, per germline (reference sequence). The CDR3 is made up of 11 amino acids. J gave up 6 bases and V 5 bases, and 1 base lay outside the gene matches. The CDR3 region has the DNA TGTGCCAGTAGTGACAGGGTCGAGCAGTACTTC. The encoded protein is CASSDRVEQYF.

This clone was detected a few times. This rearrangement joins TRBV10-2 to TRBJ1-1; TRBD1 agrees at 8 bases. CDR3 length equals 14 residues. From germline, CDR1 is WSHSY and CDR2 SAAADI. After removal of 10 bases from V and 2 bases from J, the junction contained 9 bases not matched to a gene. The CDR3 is CAIGQGGFNTEAFF. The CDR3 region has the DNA TGCGCCATAGGACAGGGAGGATTTAACACTGAAGCTTTCTTT.

In DNA, the CDR3 is TGTGCCAGCAGCCCACCTCGGCGGAGCACAGATACGCAGTATTTT. This translates into CASSPPRRSTDTQYF. J is TRBJ2-3 and V is TRBV4-2; D unresolved. The length of the CDR3 is 15 residues. The V gene's germline CDR1 is LGHNA and CDR2 YNFKEQ. V lost 4 bases to trimming and J lost 0 bases, with 11 bases between them.

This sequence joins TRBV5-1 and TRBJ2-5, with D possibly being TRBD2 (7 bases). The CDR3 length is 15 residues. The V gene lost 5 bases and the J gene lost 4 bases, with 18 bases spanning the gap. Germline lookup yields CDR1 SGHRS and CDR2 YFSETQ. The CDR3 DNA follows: TGCGCCAGCAGTCAGATCCGGGGGGCACTAGAGACCCAGTACTTC. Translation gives CASSQIRGALETQYF. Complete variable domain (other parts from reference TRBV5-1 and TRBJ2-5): KAGVTQTPRYLIKTRGQQVTLSCSPISGHRSVSWYQQTPGQGLQFLFEYFSETQRNKGNFPGRFSGRQFSNSRSEMNVSTLELGDSALYLCASSQIRGALETQYFGPGTRLLVL.

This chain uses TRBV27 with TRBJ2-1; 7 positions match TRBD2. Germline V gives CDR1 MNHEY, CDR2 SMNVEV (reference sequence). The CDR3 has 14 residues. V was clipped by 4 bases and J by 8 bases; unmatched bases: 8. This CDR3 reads CASSWNLGGDEQFF. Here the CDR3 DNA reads TGTGCCAGCAGTTGGAATCTGGGGGGGGATGAGCAGTTCTTC.